This is a list of T cell receptor beta chains from one sample in a study of CD8+ T cells in alopecia areata. Sequenced by immunoSEQ multiplex PCR; TCRdb stores in-frame clones only, minus some. Counted here are some 190,000 clones, approximately 60% occurring once; the ten biggest clones make up about 0.65%. Here the sequenced sample was CD4+ T cells sorted from blood, taken at week 4, from a patient treated with tofacitinib. Receptors originate from a human donor with alopecia areata. CDR3s include the opening cysteine and the closing phenylalanine or tryptophan. D genes are given only for firm matches. For some rows the clone size is stated as once, few or many, or as a class when expanded; others skip it.

size	D	V	J	DNA	CDR3
NA	NA	TRBV27	TRBJ2-7	TGTGCCAGCAGGCGGGACGGCCTCGGCGAGCAGTACTTC	CASRRDGLGEQYF
NA	TRBD2	TRBV29-1	TRBJ2-1	TGCAGCGTTGGAGCCCGGGGGGAATACAATGAGCAGTTCTTC	CSVGARGEYNEQFF
once	NA	TRBV30	TRBJ2-5	TGTGCCCTCAACCGGCAGCATGGGCTTCGGACCCAGTACTTC	CALNRQHGLRTQYF
NA	NA	TRBV15	TRBJ2-7	TGTGCCACCAGCAGAGATCTGCCTAGCGCCTACGAGCAGTACTTC	CATSRDLPSAYEQYF
NA	TRBD1	TRBV18	TRBJ2-7	TGTGCCAGCTCACTACCGGGACAGGGGGTGGTCGAGCAGTACTTC	CASSLPGQGVVEQYF
NA	NA	TRBV5-4	TRBJ2-1	TGTGCCAGCAGCCCCGGGACGGACAATGAGCAGTTCTTC	CASSPGTDNEQFF
NA	TRBD1	TRBV29-1	TRBJ2-7	TGCAGCGTTGCCAGGGGGAATTACGAGCAGTACTTC	CSVARGNYEQYF
NA	NA	TRBV29-1	TRBJ2-2	TGCAGCGTTGGCGGGAACACCGGGGAGCTGTTTTTT	CSVGGNTGELFF
NA	NA	TRBV29-1	TRBJ2-1	TGCAGCGTCTCGAATAGAGGGGTGAGCTCCTACAATGAGCAGTTCTTC	CSVSNRGVSSYNEQFF
NA	NA	TRBV29-1	TRBJ2-3	TGCAGCGTTGAGGAAAGGAGAAGGTCAGATACGCAGTATTTT	CSVEERRRSDTQYF
NA	NA	TRBV5-1	TRBJ1-1	TGCGCCAGCAGCGCAAACACGGGGAGGTTGACTGAAGCTTTCTTT	CASSANTGRLTEAFF
NA	TRBD2	TRBV4-3	TRBJ2-1	TGCGCCAGCAGCCAAGGACTAGCGGGGAACAATGAGCAGTTCTTC	CASSQGLAGNNEQFF
NA	NA	TRBV30	TRBJ1-3	TGTGCCTGGAGTGTACGATCTATTAGCTCTGGAAACACCATATATTTT	CAWSVRSISSGNTIYF
NA	NA	TRBV28	TRBJ2-5	TGTGCCAGCAGTTCACTGGAGACCCAGTACTTC	CASSSLETQYF
NA	NA	TRBV30	TRBJ1-3	TGTGCCTGGAGCGTCGGAGGAAACACCATATATTTT	CAWSVGGNTIYF
NA	NA	TRBV30	TRBJ2-7	TGTGCCTGGAGTGTACTGCGGGGTAGCTACGAGCAGTACTTC	CAWSVLRGSYEQYF
few	TRBD1	TRBV5-1	TRBJ1-1	TGCGCCAGCAGCGACGGACAGGGTGTGCGCACTGAAGCTTTCTTT	CASSDGQGVRTEAFF
few	NA	TRBV19	TRBJ2-2	TGTGCCAGTAGTACCGGGGGCGCGGTCGGGGAGCTGTTTTTT	CASSTGGAVGELFF
NA	NA	TRBV2	TRBJ2-3	TGTGCCAGCAGCCAGGACGCAGATACGCAGTATTTT	CASSQDADTQYF
NA	NA	TRBV19	TRBJ1-1	TGTGCCAGTAGTATAGCTTACGGGGGCGCGGGCACTGAAGCTTTCTTT	CASSIAYGGAGTEAFF
NA	TRBD1	TRBV4-1	TRBJ1-1	TGCGCCAGCAGCCAAGGGGCAGGGGGGATCGGGATGAACACTGAAGCTTTCTTT	CASSQGAGGIGMNTEAFF
NA	NA	TRBV6-5	TRBJ1-4	TGTGCCAGCAGCCCAGGGTGGGGGATTGAAAAACTGTTTTTT	CASSPGWGIEKLFF
few	NA	TRBV5-4	TRBJ2-2	TGTGCCAGCAGCTCCGATTCCACCGGGGAGCTGTTTTTT	CASSSDSTGELFF
NA	NA	TRBV10-3	TRBJ2-2	TGTGCCATCAGTCGACCTCCGGAGCTGTTTTTT	CAISRPPELFF
NA	NA	TRBV7-3	TRBJ2-3	TGTGCCAGCAGTCCAAACACCCCAGATACGCAGTATTTT	CASSPNTPDTQYF
NA	NA	TRBV7-2	TRBJ1-1	TGTGCCAGCAGCTTAGGGAGGGGAGGGAACACTGAAGCTTTCTTT	CASSLGRGGNTEAFF
NA	TRBD2	TRBV7-7	TRBJ2-5	TGTGCCAGCAGCACTTACCCTAGCGGAGGGGAGACCCAGTACTTC	CASSTYPSGGETQYF
NA	NA	TRBV15	TRBJ2-3	TGTGCCACCAGCCCGGGAAGCACAGATACGCAGTATTTT	CATSPGSTDTQYF
NA	NA	TRBV30	TRBJ1-2	TGTGCCTGGAGCGGTCGGTCCCGAGGTGGCTACACCTTC	CAWSGRSRGGYTF
NA	NA	TRBV30	TRBJ2-6	TGTGCCTGGACCCGACTGTCCGGGGCCAACGTCCTGACTTTC	CAWTRLSGANVLTF
NA	TRBD1	TRBV29-1	TRBJ1-2	TGCAGCGCGGCCGGGACAGGGGACTATGGCTACACCTTC	CSAAGTGDYGYTF
NA	NA	TRBV27	TRBJ2-6	TGTGCCAGCAGTTTCCAGGGAGCCGGGGCCAACGTCCTGACTTTC	CASSFQGAGANVLTF
few	NA	TRBV7-3	TRBJ2-3	TGTGCCAGCAGCTTAGGACACATAGGCACAGATACGCAGTATTTT	CASSLGHIGTDTQYF
NA	TRBD2	TRBV7-2	TRBJ2-7	TGTGCCAGCAGCTTAGTGCTTGGCGGGAGTTACGAGCAGTACTTC	CASSLVLGGSYEQYF
few	NA	TRBV29-1	TRBJ2-1	TGCAGCGTTGAAGAAAGGGGGTACAATGAGCAGTTCTTC	CSVEERGYNEQFF
NA	NA	TRBV2	TRBJ1-1	TGTGCCTATTCGGAGAGGGATCGGATGAACACTGAAGCTTTCTTT	CAYSERDRMNTEAFF
once	NA	TRBV29-1	TRBJ2-6	TGCAGCGCCCAAGGGGGTGGGATCAGCTCTGGGGCCAACGTCCTGACTTTC	CSAQGGGISSGANVLTF